The 28 T cell receptor beta chains listed next were all sequenced from one sample in a study of OX40 agonist ivuxolimab in advanced cancers. Sequenced by immunoSEQ multiplex PCR; TCRdb stores in-frame clones only, minus some. Altogether approximately 37,000 clones are present, roughly nine tenths being singletons, with the ten largest covering 36%. The source material was CD4+ or CD8+ T cells sorted from blood, sampled in a trial of the OX40 agonist ivuxolimab. The receptors were gathered from an adult with an advanced solid tumor such as melanoma, head and neck, liver or kidney cancer.

The chain is built from TRBV5-1 and TRBJ2-1; D unresolved. CDR3 size: 15 residues. CDR1 and CDR2 (germline): SGHRS, YFSETQ. V lost 0 bases and J lost 6, with 13 bases in between. The CDR3, as DNA: TGCGCCAGCAGCTTGGCCGGTTATGGACGCAATGAGCAGTTCTTC. This translates into CASSLAGYGRNEQFF.

CDR3: CASSSETGTTLDGYTF. CDR3 bases: TGTGCCAGCAGCTCCGAGACAGGGACAACCCTTGATGGCTACACCTTC. The chain recombines TRBV7-9 with TRBJ1-2; 7 bases align to TRBD1. CDR1 is SEHNR and CDR2 is FQNEAQ in the germline V gene (reference sequence). The CDR3 loop spans 16 amino acids. V trimming: 4 bases; J trimming: 6 bases; junction bases outside the gene matches: 14.

The rearrangement links TRBV11-2 to TRBJ2-5, with unresolved D. There are 15 residues in the CDR3. Germline CDR1 and CDR2: SGHAT and FQNNGV. Between the trimmed V and J ends, which lost 1 base and 1 base, there was a span of 10 bases. The CDR3: CASSLAGGSQETQYF. The CDR3 coding sequence is TGTGCCAGCAGCTTAGCCGGTGGCAGCCAAGAGACCCAGTACTTC.

The rearrangement joins TRBV7-8 to TRBJ1-5; D remains ambiguous. The V gene's germline CDR1 is SGHVS and CDR2 FQNEAQ. The CDR3 covers 15 residues. The germline V and J ends were trimmed by 1 base and 5 bases, with 12 bases remaining between them. The CDR3 protein is CASSLGPPGDQPQHF. The CDR3, as DNA: TGTGCCAGCAGCTTAGGCCCCCCCGGGGATCAGCCCCAGCATTTT. The full variable domain, with the rest looked up from reference TRBV7-8 and TRBJ1-5, is GAGVSQSPRYKVAKRGQDVALRCDPISGHVSLFWYQQALGQGPEFLTYFQNEAQLDKSGLPSDRFFAERPEGSVSTLKIQRTQQEDSAVYLCASSLGPPGDQPQHFGDGTRLSIL.

This chain connects TRBV19 to TRBJ2-1, with D hard to call. Germline CDR1 and CDR2: LNHDA and SQIVND (reference sequence). The ends were cut back, 3 bases at V and 14 bases at J, with 11 bases in the middle. CDR3 length: 11 residues. In DNA form, the CDR3 reads TGTGCCAGTAGTATCGGTCCTGTGGAGTTCTTC. This translates into CASSIGPVEFF.

This sequence joins TRBV7-2 and TRBJ2-7, with 7 bases aligning to TRBD2. Germline CDR1 SGHTA, CDR2 FQGNSA. The junction had 12 bases not matched to a gene; V was cut back by 4 bases and J by 6 bases. The CDR3 covers 15 residues. CDR3 nucleotide sequence: TGTGCCAGCAGCTCTTGGGGGGGTACAGAGGCCGAGCAGTACTTC. Translated, it gives CASSSWGGTEAEQYF.

This chain connects TRBV5-1 to TRBJ2-5; D is ambiguous. The V end was cut by 0 bases, the J end by 1 base, with 7 bases between. Per the germline V gene, CDR1 is SGHRS and CDR2 is YFSETQ. CDR3 length: 14 amino acids. CDR3 sequence (DNA): TGCGCCAGCAGCTTGGGGGTCGGCCAAGAGACCCAGTACTTC. As protein: CASSLGVGQETQYF.

The CDR3 DNA follows: TGTGCCAGCAGTGACCGGGGGTCCCCGTGGGATGGCTACACCTTC. Its translation is CASSDRGSPWDGYTF. This rearrangement joins TRBV6-1 to TRBJ1-2, with a weak D call TRBD1 (5 bases). Germline V gene lookup returns CDR1 MNHNS and CDR2 SASEGT. The CDR3 length is 15 residues. The germline V and J ends were trimmed by 3 bases and 6 bases, with 17 bases remaining between them.

The chain combines TRBV4-2 with TRBJ2-1, with 7 positions matching TRBD1. J gave up 7 bases and V 4 bases, and 10 bases lay outside the gene matches. The CDR3 runs 15 residues. Looked up from germline, CDR1 is LGHNA and CDR2 is YNFKEQ. The CDR3 DNA sequence: TGTGCCAGCAGCCGTGACAGGGCCGCTGGGAATGAGCAGTTCTTC. Translated: CASSRDRAAGNEQFF.

This clone was counted between two and nine times. The rearrangement uses TRBV11-2 and TRBJ1-2, with D possibly TRBD1 on 5 matching bases. Germline V gives CDR1 SGHAT, CDR2 FQNNGV. The CDR3 totals 13 residues. Trimming stripped 5 bases from V and 6 bases from J, with 13 bases between. The CDR3 loop is CASSHGGRDGYTF. CDR3 sequence (DNA): TGTGCCAGCAGCCACGGGGGGAGGGATGGCTACACCTTC.

This sequence joins TRBV27 and TRBJ2-7, with D perhaps matching TRBD1 or TRBD2 (6 bases each). Germline loops: CDR1 MNHEY, CDR2 SMNVEV (reference sequence). The CDR3 is 14 amino acids. Trimming stripped 6 bases from V and 7 bases from J, with 19 bases between. CDR3 sequence (DNA): TGTGCCAGCAGCCACGGACAGTCCGCGGGGGAGCAGTACTTC. It translates to CASSHGQSAGEQYF.

The chain couples TRBV4-1 to TRBJ1-5, with TRBD1 as a possible D gene (5 bases). V dropped 0 bases and J dropped 2 bases, with 14 bases sitting between them. CDR3 length equals 17 residues. The germline V gene encodes CDR1 MGHRA and CDR2 YSYEKL. The CDR3 spells CASSQDRPGLGNQPQHF. The CDR3 bases are TGCGCCAGCAGCCAAGATCGTCCGGGGCTGGGCAATCAGCCCCAGCATTTT.

The V gene is TRBV6-5, the J gene TRBJ2-1; no clear D. This CDR3 has 14 residues. Germline V gene lookup returns CDR1 MNHEY and CDR2 SVGAGI. The V end lost 4 bases, the J end lost 6 bases, and 13 bases lay between the germline ends. CDR3 region: CASSLTTVANEQFF. The CDR3 DNA reads TGTGCCAGCAGTTTGACGACGGTGGCCAATGAGCAGTTCTTC.

The rearrangement links TRBV27 to TRBJ2-7, with D possibly TRBD2 on 6 matching bases. V shed 7 bases and J shed 2 bases, with 15 bases lying between them. The CDR3 extends over 14 amino acids. Germline V gene sequence: CDR1 MNHEY, CDR2 SMNVEV (reference sequence). CDR3 region: CASISTGRTYEQYF. In DNA, the CDR3 is TGTGCCAGCATATCGACCGGGAGAACCTACGAGCAGTACTTC.

The sample holds one count of this clone. The J gene is TRBJ2-7, the V gene TRBV27; D remains ambiguous. The length of the CDR3 is 14 residues. V lost 3 bases and J lost 0, with 9 bases in between. Looked up from germline, CDR1 is MNHEY and CDR2 is SMNVEV (reference sequence). The CDR3 region has the DNA TGTGCCAGCAGTTTCTCCAGCAGCTCCTACGAGCAGTACTTC. It specifies CASSFSSSSYEQYF.

The chain combines TRBV27 with TRBJ1-6; D possibly corresponds to TRBD1 (5 bases). The CDR3 covers 15 residues. CDR1 and CDR2 (germline): MNHEY, SMNVEV (reference sequence). The V gene lost 0 bases and the J gene lost 6 bases, with 9 bases spanning the gap. Written as DNA, the CDR3 is TGTGCCAGCAGTTTATCGGCAGGGTTTAATTCACCCCTCCACTTT. Translated, it gives CASSLSAGFNSPLHF.

This clone was counted between two and nine times. The genes are TRBV25-1 and TRBJ1-1; TRBD1 matches 7 bases. V lost 5 bases and J lost 3; bases outside the gene matches: 6. Germline V gene sequence: CDR1 MGHDK, CDR2 SYGVNS. The CDR3 spans 14 residues. The CDR3 loop reads CASSLGGADTEAFF. CDR3 coding DNA: TGTGCCAGCAGTCTAGGGGGCGCGGACACTGAAGCTTTCTTT.

The chain carries TRBV7-9 and TRBJ2-7; TRBD1 matches at 7 bases. V lost 0 bases, J lost 6 bases, and 8 bases stayed unmatched. The germline CDR1 and CDR2 sequences are SEHNR and FQNEAQ (reference sequence). There are 15 residues in the CDR3. Written as DNA, the CDR3 is TGTGCCAGCAGCTTAGCGGGACAGCGAAACGGCGAGCAGTACTTC. This codes for CASSLAGQRNGEQYF.

J is TRBJ2-5 and V is TRBV2; 7 bases line up with TRBD1. This CDR3 has 13 amino acids. Germline CDR1 is SNHLY and CDR2 is FYNNEI. V was pared by 6 bases and J by 5 bases, with 6 bases of the junction left unmatched. This CDR3 is CASRNRGTETQYF. The DNA of the CDR3 is TGTGCCAGCAGAAACAGGGGCACTGAGACCCAGTACTTC.

This rearrangement joins TRBV4-2 to TRBJ1-1; the D is unclear. CDR1 and CDR2 from the germline V gene are LGHNA and YNFKEQ. Trimming pared 1 base from V and 8 bases from J, leaving 11 bases between. The CDR3 runs 13 residues. This chain's CDR3 is CASSQGTPAEAFF. CDR3 DNA sequence: TGTGCCAGCAGCCAAGGGACCCCAGCCGAAGCTTTCTTT.

The V gene is TRBV6-6, the J gene TRBJ2-7, with 13 bases fitting TRBD2. This CDR3 has 15 residues. CDR1 is MNHNY and CDR2 is SVGAGI in the germline V gene (reference sequence). Trimming took 6 bases from V and 2 from J; bases not matched to a gene: 4. CDR3: CASSLGLAGAYEQYF. In DNA form, the CDR3 reads TGTGCCAGCAGCCTTGGACTAGCGGGGGCCTACGAGCAGTACTTC.

This chain uses TRBV7-2 with TRBJ2-1; 9 bases align to TRBD2. In germline, CDR1 is SGHTA, CDR2 FQGNSA. V lost 5 bases to trimming and J lost 2 bases; unmatched junction nucleotides: 4. The CDR3 has 15 residues. The CDR3 sequence: CASSLAGGTYNEQFF. CDR3 nucleotides: TGTGCCAGCAGCCTGGCGGGGGGGACCTACAATGAGCAGTTCTTC.

CDR3 amino acids: CASSRGLNSYNEQFF. Here the CDR3 DNA reads TGTGCCAGCAGCCGGGGGCTAAACTCCTACAATGAGCAGTTCTTC. The J gene is TRBJ2-1, the V gene TRBV11-2; either TRBD1 or TRBD2 may supply D (6 bases each). This CDR3 has 15 residues. Germline CDR1 is SGHAT and CDR2 is FQNNGV. Trimming left V 5 bases short and J 0 bases short, with 11 bases between. The whole variable domain, remainder taken from reference TRBV11-2 and TRBJ2-1, is EAGVAQSPRYKIIEKRQSVAFWCNPISGHATLYWYQQILGQGPKLLIQFQNNGVVDDSQLPKDRFSAERLKGVDSTLKIQPAKLEDSAVYLCASSRGLNSYNEQFFGPGTRLTVL.

The sample holds a few counts of this clone. The chain recombines TRBV15 with TRBJ2-5; 11 bases are a match to TRBD2. V shed 5 bases, J shed 2 bases, and the junction held 7 bases outside the gene matches. CDR1 is LNHNV and CDR2 is YYDKDF in the germline V gene (reference sequence). The CDR3 is 16 residues long. CDR3: CATSLAGGSIQETQYF. The DNA of the CDR3 is TGTGCCACCAGCCTAGCGGGAGGATCAATACAAGAGACCCAGTACTTC.

CDR3 sequence (DNA): TGTGCCAGCAGCCCAGGGACAGGGGAAGATGGCTACACCTTC. This encodes CASSPGTGEDGYTF. The gene calls are TRBV7-8 and TRBJ1-2; 10 bases fit TRBD1. This CDR3 region has 14 residues. V lost 5 bases and J lost 6; bases outside the gene matches: 6. The germline CDR1 and CDR2 sequences are SGHVS and FQNEAQ. Together with reference TRBV7-8 and TRBJ1-2, the CDR3 gives the full variable domain: GAGVSQSPRYKVAKRGQDVALRCDPISGHVSLFWYQQALGQGPEFLTYFQNEAQLDKSGLPSDRFFAERPEGSVSTLKIQRTQQEDSAVYLCASSPGTGEDGYTFGSGTRLTVV.

This chain connects TRBV27 to TRBJ1-2, with TRBD1 matching over 7 bases. The V gene end was trimmed by 8 bases and the J gene end by 3 bases; junction bases not matched to a gene: 9. Germline loops: CDR1 MNHEY, CDR2 SMNVEV (reference sequence). The CDR3 has 14 amino acids. CDR3: CASAMGDRYYGYTF. The CDR3 DNA is TGTGCCAGCGCGATGGGGGACAGATACTATGGCTACACCTTC.

The genes are TRBV5-8 and TRBJ2-7; weak D call: TRBD1 (6 bases). This CDR3 has 15 residues. Trimming removed 5 bases at V and 6 bases at J, with 21 bases between. Germline V gene data show CDR1 as SGHTS and CDR2 as YDEGEE. The CDR3, as DNA: TGTGCCAGCAGTACTGAGCAGGGGAGAGTGGGCGAGCAGTACTTC. Translated, it gives CASSTEQGRVGEQYF.

By share, this clone counts as medium-sized. The rearrangement links TRBV5-1 to TRBJ1-1; D call uncertain. Germline loops: CDR1 SGHRS, CDR2 YFSETQ. The CDR3 runs 13 residues. Trimming pared 5 bases from V and 1 base from J, leaving 9 bases between. CDR3: CASRIRTNTEAFF. DNA for the CDR3: TGCGCCAGCAGGATACGGACGAACACTGAAGCTTTCTTT.